This T cell receptor beta chain was identified in a study of T-cell memory formation after mild COVID-19. Background on the study: There were largely donor-specific TCR clusters.

The CDR3 sequence is 14 residues long. V lost 5 bases and J 5 bases, leaving 15 bases between the germline ends. Germline CDR1 is MDHEN and CDR2 is SYDVKM. A few counts support this clonotype. The antigen is unknown. The study's findings and limits: Pre-infection memory harbored some responding clones, suggesting cross-reactive memory joined. A second wave of clones peaked on day 37, and their SARS-CoV-2 specificity went unconfirmed.

TCRdb recomputed calls from the 5' RACE reads with MiXCR, one row per CDR3 protein. Among nearly 350,000 distinct CDR3 sequences listed, approximately 13% were seen once. This clonotype was obtained from a man younger than 35 who had mild COVID-19 (a few samples of this study predate the infection). Cell type and time point are not known. The chain is built from TRBV28 and TRBJ2-5; either TRBD1 or TRBD2 may supply D (5 bases each). Material for sequencing was PBMCs or a T cell subset sorted from them (not recorded which). CDR3 sequence reads: CASSTTGARETQYF. Here the CDR3 DNA reads TGTGCCAGCAGTACGACCGGGGCGCGGGAGACCCAGTACTTC.